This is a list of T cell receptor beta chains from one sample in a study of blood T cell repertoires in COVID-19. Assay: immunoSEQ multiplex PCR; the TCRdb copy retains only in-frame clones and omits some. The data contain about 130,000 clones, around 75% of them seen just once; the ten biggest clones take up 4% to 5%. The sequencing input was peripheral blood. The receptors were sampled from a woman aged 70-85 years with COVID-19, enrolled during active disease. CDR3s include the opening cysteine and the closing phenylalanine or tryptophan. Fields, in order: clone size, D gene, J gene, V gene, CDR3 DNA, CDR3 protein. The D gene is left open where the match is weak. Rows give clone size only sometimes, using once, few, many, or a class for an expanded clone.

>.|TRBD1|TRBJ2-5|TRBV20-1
TGCAGTGCTAGTCGCCTTCTTCAGGGGGCTCCCTCGGTTTTACAAGAGACCCAGTACTTC
CSASRLLQGAPSVLQETQYF
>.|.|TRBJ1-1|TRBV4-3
TGCGCCAGCAGCCGAACCGGGACTGAAGCTTTCTTT
CASSRTGTEAFF
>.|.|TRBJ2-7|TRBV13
TGTGCCAGCAGCTTAACAGGTCTCTCCTACGAGCAGTACTTC
CASSLTGLSYEQYF
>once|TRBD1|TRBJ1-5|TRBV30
TGTGCCTGGAGTAGGGACAGGGGGGGATATAGCAATCAGCCCCAGCATTTT
CAWSRDRGGYSNQPQHF
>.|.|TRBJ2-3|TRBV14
TGTGCCAGCAGCCCCTACAGGGCACCCTGGGCAGATACGCAGTATTTT
CASSPYRAPWADTQYF
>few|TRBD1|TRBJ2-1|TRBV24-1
TGTGCCACCAGTTCACGACAGGGACAAACGAGGCAGTTCTTC
CATSSRQGQTRQFF
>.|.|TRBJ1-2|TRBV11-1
TGTGCCAGCAGCTTAGCTGAGGTCGGGCGGGCCTACACCTTC
CASSLAEVGRAYTF
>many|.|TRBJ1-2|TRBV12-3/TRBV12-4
TGTGCCAGCACCACCGGGGGGCGCGGTGGCTACACCTTC
CASTTGGRGGYTF
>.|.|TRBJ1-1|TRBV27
TGTGCCAGCAGTAGACACAGGAACACTGAAGCTTTCTTT
CASSRHRNTEAFF
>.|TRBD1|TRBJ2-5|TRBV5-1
TGCGCCAGCAGCTGGGGACAGGGGTGGTTAGAGACCCAGTACTTC
CASSWGQGWLETQYF
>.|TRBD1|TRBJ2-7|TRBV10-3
TGTGCCATCAGTGGGGACAGCTCCTACGAGCAGTACTTC
CAISGDSSYEQYF
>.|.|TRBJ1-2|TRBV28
TGTGCCAGCAGTTCGGATGGACAGATCTATGGCTACACCTTC
CASSSDGQIYGYTF
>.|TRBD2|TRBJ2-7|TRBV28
TGTGCCAGCAGCCGAACCCGGACTAGCGGAAGAGCCTACGAGCAGTACTTC
CASSRTRTSGRAYEQYF
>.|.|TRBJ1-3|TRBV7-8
TGTGCCAGCAGCTTAGCTGGGGGGGGCGGAATTCGAAACACCATATATTTT
CASSLAGGGGIRNTIYF
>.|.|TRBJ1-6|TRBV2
TGTGCCAGCAGTTTTTCTCCCCCCGGGACTCCCAATTCACCCCTCCACTTT
CASSFSPPGTPNSPLHF
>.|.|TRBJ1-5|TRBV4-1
TGCGCCAGCAGCCAAGATTCCCCGGAGCCCCAGCATTTT
CASSQDSPEPQHF
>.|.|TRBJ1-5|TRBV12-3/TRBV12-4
TGTGCCAGCAGCTGGACAGACAATCAGCCCCAGCATTTT
CASSWTDNQPQHF
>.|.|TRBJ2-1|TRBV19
TGTGCCAGTAGTACGGACAGCTCCAATGAGCAGTTCTTC
CASSTDSSNEQFF
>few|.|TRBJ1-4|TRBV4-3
TGCGCCAGCAGCCAAGATATCGTCCAGGGAGGAGAAAAACTGTTTTTT
CASSQDIVQGGEKLFF
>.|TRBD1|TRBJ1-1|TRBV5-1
TGCGCCAGCAGCTTGGCGGGACAGGGGGACACTGAAGCTTTCTTT
CASSLAGQGDTEAFF
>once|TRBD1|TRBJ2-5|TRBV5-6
TGTGCCAGCAGCTTCCCGACAGGGAGAGAGACCCAGTACTTC
CASSFPTGRETQYF
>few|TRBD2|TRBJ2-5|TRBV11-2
TGTGCCAGCACTGGAGGGACTAGCGGGGGGCCAGGGGAGACCCAGTACTTC
CASTGGTSGGPGETQYF
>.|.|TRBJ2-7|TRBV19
TGTGCCAGTAGTATAGGTGAGACTTACGAGCAGTACTTC
CASSIGETYEQYF
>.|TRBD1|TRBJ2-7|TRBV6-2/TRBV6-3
TGTGCCAGCAGTTACGACAGGGAGTACGAGCAGTACTTC
CASSYDREYEQYF
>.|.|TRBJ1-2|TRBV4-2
TGTGCCAGCAGCCAAGCCCACGGACAGATTAACTATGGCTACACCTTC
CASSQAHGQINYGYTF
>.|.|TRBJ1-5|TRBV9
TGTGCCAGCAGCGCCTCCGGAGTTTGGAATCAGCCCCAGCATTTT
CASSASGVWNQPQHF
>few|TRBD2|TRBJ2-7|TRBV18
TGTGCCAGCTCACCACCGGGGGGGGACGAGCAGTACTTC
CASSPPGGDEQYF